A single sample gave rise to the 30 T cell receptor beta chains below, sequenced in a study of blood T cell repertoires in COVID-19. TCRdb keeps only in-frame clones here, not all; method: immunoSEQ multiplex PCR. Of about 75,000 clones listed, 85% to 90% are singletons. The material sequenced was peripheral blood. The receptors derive from a human donor in a cohort sampled during active COVID-19.

The V gene is TRBV27, the J gene TRBJ2-2, with D perhaps matching TRBD2 (6 bases). Trimming left V 6 bases short and J 5 bases short, with 16 bases between. The CDR3 loop spans 15 amino acids. Germline V gene sequence: CDR1 MNHEY, CDR2 SMNVEV (reference sequence). In DNA, the CDR3 is TGTGCCAGCAGGGCAATGACCAGCGGGACCGGGGAGCTGTTTTTT. It yields the protein CASRAMTSGTGELFF.

This clone came up once. The chain uses TRBV5-1 and TRBJ2-7; D perhaps matches TRBD2 (7 bases). With 4 bases removed from V and 3 bases from J, the gap between germline ends came to 23 bases. CDR3 size: 17 residues. CDR1 SGHRS and CDR2 YFSETQ come from the germline V gene. CDR3 in amino acids: CASSPSTGGAINYEQYF. In DNA form, the CDR3 reads TGCGCCAGCAGCCCCAGTACTGGGGGGGCAATCAACTACGAGCAGTACTTC.

The chain carries TRBV6-5 and TRBJ2-7; D unclear. The CDR3 is 12 amino acids. Germline loops: CDR1 MNHEY, CDR2 SVGAGI. Trimming took off 8 bases at V and 1 base at J, with 9 bases between the two ends. The CDR3 DNA is TGTGCCAGCGGGCGCCTTTCCTACGAGCAGTACTTC. Its protein is CASGRLSYEQYF.

This chain links TRBV30 with TRBJ1-6, with no clear D. Per the germline V gene, CDR1 is GTSNPN and CDR2 is SVGIG (reference sequence). There are 16 residues in the CDR3. V lost 1 base and J 0 bases, leaving 10 bases between the germline ends. CDR3 in DNA: TGTGCCTGGAGTGGAAAGCTGAGCTCCTATAATTCACCCCTCCACTTT. It is translated as CAWSGKLSSYNSPLHF.

V usage is TRBV5-6 and J usage is TRBJ2-7; D perhaps matches TRBD1 (7 bases). Germline V gene lookup returns CDR1 SGHDT and CDR2 YYEEEE. V shed 5 bases and J shed 5 bases, with 23 bases lying between them. This CDR3 is 16 amino acids long. Here the CDR3 DNA reads TGTGCCAGCAGTCAACCGACAGGGCGGGATATGGACGAGCAGTACTTC. Its protein product is CASSQPTGRDMDEQYF.

This clone occurred once. V gene TRBV10-3 combines with J gene TRBJ2-1; 11 nucleotides align to TRBD1. Trimming at V came to 4 bases and at J to 6 bases, leaving 5 bases not matched to a gene. Per germline, CDR1 ENHRY and CDR2 SYGVKD. This CDR3 contains 15 residues. The CDR3 loop is CAISGDRGTGNEQFF. CDR3 nucleotide sequence: TGTGCCATCAGTGGGGACAGGGGGACCGGCAATGAGCAGTTCTTC.

The chain recombines TRBV5-1 with TRBJ2-6, with D unclear. V dropped 4 bases and J dropped 4 bases, with 9 bases sitting between them. Germline CDR1 is SGHRS and CDR2 is YFSETQ. The CDR3 has 14 amino acids. The CDR3 is CASSDSTGANVLTF. DNA for the CDR3: TGCGCCAGCAGCGATAGTACCGGGGCCAACGTCCTGACTTTC.

This sequence joins TRBV19 and TRBJ1-2, with D maybe TRBD1 (5 bases). Germline V gene lookup returns CDR1 LNHDA and CDR2 SQIVND (reference sequence). There are 17 residues in the CDR3. Trimming took 2 bases from V and 4 from J, leaving 20 bases between them. For the CDR3, the DNA is TGTGCCAGTAGTATATTGGGCAGGGCGTCCGGGGGCTATGGCTACACCTTC. This sequence encodes CASSILGRASGGYGYTF.

The chain has TRBV6-2 or TRBV6-3 and TRBJ1-1; perhaps TRBD1 as D (5 bases). The germline CDR1 and CDR2 sequences are MNHEY and SVGEGT. CDR3 size: 15 residues. V dropped 2 bases and J dropped 6 bases, with 16 bases sitting between them. The CDR3 loop reads CASSYGRGGFAEAFF. The CDR3 DNA reads as TGTGCCAGCAGTTACGGTAGGGGAGGCTTCGCTGAAGCTTTCTTT.

This clone was recorded a few times. This chain uses TRBV6-2 or TRBV6-3 with TRBJ2-3; TRBD2 might be the D (5 bases). CDR1 MNHEY and CDR2 SVGEGT come from the germline V gene. The CDR3 extends over 12 amino acids. Trimming removed 5 bases at V and 5 bases at J, with 8 bases between. The CDR3 is CASSLTRDTQYF. The CDR3 DNA sequence: TGTGCCAGCAGTCTTACTAGAGATACGCAGTATTTT.

The V gene is TRBV7-6, the J gene TRBJ1-1; no clear D. The V end was cut by 2 bases, the J end by 1 base, with 8 bases between. The CDR3 is made up of 14 amino acids. In germline, CDR1 is SGHVS, CDR2 FNYEAQ. CDR3 sequence reads: CASSLTSQNTEAFF. CDR3 DNA sequence: TGTGCCAGCAGCTTAACATCCCAGAACACTGAAGCTTTCTTT.

The CDR3 loop reads CASSPPGLGYGELFF. CDR3 nucleotide sequence: TGTGCCAGCTCACCGCCCGGACTAGGGTACGGGGAGCTGTTTTTT. The chain links TRBV18 to TRBJ2-2; TRBD2 matches 7 bases. CDR3 size: 15 residues. V was pared by 3 bases and J by 7 bases, with 8 bases of the junction left unmatched. Germline V gives CDR1 KGHSH, CDR2 LQKENI.

The chain carries TRBV12-3 or TRBV12-4 and TRBJ1-1, with a weak D call TRBD1 (6 bases). V lost 1 base and J 5 bases, leaving 8 bases between the germline ends. There are 13 residues in the CDR3. CDR3 residues: CASSLGGRTEAFF. CDR3 sequence (DNA): TGTGCCAGCAGTTTAGGGGGGCGGACTGAAGCTTTCTTT.

The rearrangement joins TRBV7-2 to TRBJ2-2; possibly TRBD1 for D (5 bases). V dropped 5 bases and J dropped 4 bases, with 17 bases sitting between them. This CDR3 region has 16 residues. Germline V CDR1 and CDR2: SGHTA, FQGNSA. The CDR3: CASSLYHRQGTGELFF. In nucleotides, the CDR3 is TGTGCCAGCAGCCTATATCACAGGCAGGGCACCGGGGAGCTGTTTTTT.

In nucleotides, the CDR3 is TGTGCCAGCAGCCGTTTTACAGGGGTGAACTACGAGCAGTACTTC. It is translated as CASSRFTGVNYEQYF. The rearrangement links TRBV3-1 (or the pseudogene TRBV3-2) to TRBJ2-7; 7 nucleotides align to TRBD1. The CDR3 contains 15 residues. After removal of 4 bases from V and 3 bases from J, the junction contained 9 bases not matched to a gene. Germline-derived CDR1 and CDR2 are LGHDT and YNNKEL (reference sequence).

This clone was seen just once. The chain is built from TRBV7-9 and TRBJ2-7; possibly TRBD1 for D (5 bases). The germline V and J ends were trimmed by 5 bases and 5 bases, with 16 bases remaining between them. Germline lookup yields CDR1 SEHNR and CDR2 FQNEAQ (reference sequence). This CDR3 is built from 14 residues. CDR3 sequence reads: CASSRSQGFNEQYF. In DNA form, the CDR3 reads TGTGCCAGCAGCCGGTCTCAGGGATTCAACGAGCAGTACTTC. Variable domain in full (rest from reference TRBV7-9 and TRBJ2-7): DTGVSQNPRHKITKRGQNVTFRCDPISEHNRLYWYRQTLGQGPEFLTYFQNEAQLEKSRLLSDRFSAERPKGSFSTLEIQRTEQGDSAMYLCASSRSQGFNEQYFGPGTRLTVT.

The DNA of the CDR3 is TGTGCCAGCTCACCAGGCGGTCCGCAGTATTTT. It translates to CASSPGGPQYF. The genes are TRBV18 and TRBJ2-3; unclear D gene. The CDR3 has 11 amino acids. Germline CDR1 is KGHSH and CDR2 is LQKENI. The V gene lost 2 bases and the J gene lost 10 bases, with 7 bases spanning the gap.

V is TRBV9 and J is TRBJ1-6; possible D gene TRBD1, 6 bases. With 0 bases removed from V and 9 bases from J, the gap between germline ends came to 16 bases. Per germline, CDR1 SGDLS and CDR2 YYNGEE. CDR3 length equals 16 residues. The CDR3 region has the DNA TGTGCCAGCAGCGTAGGGCGGGGGACATACGGTTCACCCCTCCACTTT. Its protein is CASSVGRGTYGSPLHF. Based on the CDR3 plus reference TRBV9 and TRBJ1-6, the full variable domain is DSGVTQTPKHLITATGQRVTLRCSPRSGDLSVYWYQQSLDQGLQFLIQYYNGEERAKGNILERFSAQQFPDLHSELNLSSLELGDSALYFCASSVGRGTYGSPLHFGNGTRLTVT.

The chain has TRBV6-6 and TRBJ2-3, with D perhaps TRBD1 (5 bases). V lost 8 bases, J lost 1 base, and 19 bases lay in between. CDR1 and CDR2 (germline): MNHNY, SVGAGI (reference sequence). The CDR3 is made up of 16 amino acids. The CDR3, as DNA: TGTGCCAGCCGGCTGGGCAGGGCCACTCGCACAGATACGCAGTATTTT. It is translated as CASRLGRATRTDTQYF.

The rearrangement joins TRBV6-5 to TRBJ2-3; the match to TRBD1 covers 9 bases. Germline loops: CDR1 MNHEY, CDR2 SVGAGI. V dropped 4 bases and J dropped 6; count of bases not matched to a gene: 5. CDR3 size: 14 residues. For the CDR3, the DNA is TGTGCCAGCAGTTCCCCGGACAGGGGCGATACGCAGTATTTT. Translated, it gives CASSSPDRGDTQYF.

V and J are TRBV6-2 or TRBV6-3 and TRBJ1-6; maybe TRBD1 (6 bases). Germline CDR1 and CDR2: MNHEY and SVGEGT. CDR3 length: 14 amino acids. V was shortened by 2 bases and J by 7 bases, with 9 bases between the two germline ends. CDR3 sequence (DNA): TGTGCCAGCAGTTACAGGGGGTTGAATTCACCCCTCCACTTT. This sequence encodes CASSYRGLNSPLHF.

DNA for the CDR3: TGTGCCAGCAGCAAAGTCATGCCTAGCGGGAGGCAGGATTTCAATGAGCAGTTCTTC. It codes for CASSKVMPSGRQDFNEQFF. The V gene is TRBV21-1, the J gene TRBJ2-1; the table's D call of TRBD2 was not tested on the DNA. TRBV21-1 is labeled a pseudogene. This CDR3 is 19 amino acids long.

This chain connects TRBV7-2 to TRBJ2-5; 11 bases align to TRBD2. With V trimmed by 1 base and J by 4 bases, 8 bases remained unmatched. This CDR3 comprises 17 residues. CDR1 is SGHTA, CDR2 FQGNSA, per germline. CDR3 region: CASSLGLAGGIGETQYF. In nucleotides, the CDR3 is TGTGCCAGCAGCTTAGGGCTAGCGGGGGGCATTGGAGAGACCCAGTACTTC.

The rearrangement uses TRBV3-1 (or the pseudogene TRBV3-2) and TRBJ2-2, with 8 bases matching TRBD1. In germline, CDR1 is LGHDT, CDR2 YNNKEL (reference sequence). The CDR3 length is 15 residues. V was pared by 1 base and J by 4 bases, with 2 bases of the junction left unmatched. CDR3 protein: CASSQGTGRTGELFF. DNA for the CDR3: TGTGCCAGCAGCCAAGGGACAGGGCGCACCGGGGAGCTGTTTTTT.

The rearrangement uses TRBV15 and TRBJ2-2; D is possibly TRBD1 (6 bases). The V gene's germline CDR1 is LNHNV and CDR2 YYDKDF (reference sequence). CDR3 size: 16 residues. V was clipped by 3 bases and J by 1 base, with 12 bases between them. The CDR3: CATSSHREENTGELFF. CDR3 DNA: TGTGCCACCAGCAGCCACAGGGAAGAGAACACCGGGGAGCTGTTTTTT. The variable domain in full, with the rest retrieved from reference TRBV15 and TRBJ2-2, is DAMVIQNPRYQVTQFGKPVTLSCSQTLNHNVMYWYQQKSSQAPKLLFHYYDKDFNNEADTPDNFQSRRPNTSFCFLDIRSPGLGDTAMYLCATSSHREENTGELFFGEGSRLTVL.

This clone was observed a single time. The V and J genes are TRBV28 and TRBJ1-2, with D possibly TRBD1 on 6 matching bases. V shed 6 bases and J shed 8 bases, with 22 bases lying between them. This CDR3 comprises 15 residues. Germline CDR1 and CDR2: MDHEN and SYDVKM. CDR3 coding DNA: TGTGCCAGCAGGACCTCCCATGGACAGCTAAAGGGCTACACCTTC. Amino acids: CASRTSHGQLKGYTF.

This chain uses TRBV28 with TRBJ2-5, with 7 bases aligning to TRBD2. There are 15 residues in the CDR3. Germline-derived CDR1 and CDR2 are MDHEN and SYDVKM. The junction had 12 bases not matched to a gene; V was cut back by 6 bases and J by 5 bases. DNA for the CDR3: TGTGCCAGCAGATCACAGCGGACTAGTTGGGAGACCCAGTACTTC. It is translated as CASRSQRTSWETQYF.

The chain couples TRBV6-2 or TRBV6-3 to TRBJ1-5; D not resolved. CDR1 and CDR2 (germline): MNHEY, SVGEGT. The CDR3 contains 16 residues. Trimming shortened V by 2 bases and J by 0 bases, and 11 bases separated the two germline ends. This CDR3 reads CASSYPQLASNQPQHF. The CDR3 DNA sequence: TGTGCCAGCAGTTACCCACAGCTTGCTAGCAATCAGCCCCAGCATTTT.

V usage is TRBV19 and J usage is TRBJ2-1, with 12 positions matching TRBD2. Germline V gives CDR1 LNHDA, CDR2 SQIVND (reference sequence). Trimming cost V 6 bases and J 7 bases; bases outside gene matches: 7. CDR3 length: 15 amino acids. CDR3 loop: CASRLAGGPGNEQFF. The CDR3 DNA sequence: TGTGCCAGTAGGCTAGCGGGAGGGCCCGGGAATGAGCAGTTCTTC. The full variable domain, rest sourced from reference TRBV19 and TRBJ2-1, is DGGITQSPKYLFRKEGQNVTLSCEQNLNHDAMYWYRQDPGQGLRLIYYSQIVNDFQKGDIAEGYSVSREKKESFPLTVTSAQKNPTAFYLCASRLAGGPGNEQFFGPGTRLTVL.

V and J are TRBV20-1 and TRBJ2-1, with 9 nucleotides matching TRBD2. J lost 8 bases, V lost 3 bases, and 8 bases had no gene match. The CDR3 sequence is 14 residues long. Germline V lookup: CDR1 DFQATT, CDR2 SNEGSKA (reference sequence). The CDR3 region has the DNA TGCAGTGCTAGTCGGAGCGGGAGGATGCATGAGCAGTTCTTC. Its protein product is CSASRSGRMHEQFF.